Sequencing of this TCR beta chain was carried out in a study of CD8 T cells in ankylosing spondylitis. Overall study results and limits: Previous work reported some of these motif variants in the synovial fluid and blood of reactive arthritis. Researchers report that disease-linked clones proved CD8+ and relatively rare in peripheral blood. Made up of under 10 highly homologous variants, a TCR beta motif appeared characteristic of ankylosing spondylitis blood. In ankylosing spondylitis patients, matched synovial fluid reportedly showed significant enrichment of disease-linked clones.

Looked up from germline, CDR1 is DFQATT and CDR2 is SNEGSKA (reference sequence). V was pared by 0 bases and J by 3 bases, with 8 bases of the junction left unmatched. The CDR3 has 16 amino acids. Quantitative molecular-barcoded 5'-RACE generated the TCR beta libraries. TCRdb independently ran MiXCR on the 5' RACE reads; one entry per CDR3 protein. The profile shows almost 400,000 distinct CDR3 sequences, about a fifth of them singletons. This clonotype was picked up one time. Its specificity is not known. This sequence was found in a male donor with ankylosing spondylitis. Sequencing was done on a sample of blood, either unsorted or a sorted T cell fraction (not recorded which). The V gene is TRBV20-1, the J gene TRBJ2-7; TRBD2 matches 10 bases. The CDR3 coding sequence is TGCAGTGCTAGAGATGTTGAGCGGGAGGGCCTCTACGAGCAGTACTTC. Translating gives CSARDVEREGLYEQYF.